A single sample is the source of the 21 T cell receptor beta chains below, sequenced in a study of PD-L1 blockade in urothelial cancer. Only in-frame clones appear in the TCRdb table, and some are missing; sequencing was by immunoSEQ multiplex PCR. The sample shows about 72,000 clones, under 90% of them seen only once. This specimen consisted of PBMCs, obtained around atezolizumab (anti-PD-L1) treatment. Receptors originate from an older man with urothelial cancer.

This chain joins TRBV5-4 and TRBJ1-2, with D perhaps TRBD1 (6 bases). The germline gives CDR1 SGHNT, CDR2 YYREEE (reference sequence). The V end was cut by 4 bases, the J end by 4 bases, with 11 bases between. This CDR3 is built from 13 residues. In nucleotides, the CDR3 is TGTGCCAGCAGCCCGGACAGCTCCTATGGCTACACCTTC. Protein product: CASSPDSSYGYTF.

The rearrangement links TRBV19 to TRBJ2-1; the match to TRBD1 covers 7 bases. The germline V gene has CDR1 LNHDA and CDR2 SQIVND (reference sequence). This CDR3 is 16 amino acids long. After removal of 0 bases from V and 4 bases from J, the junction contained 6 bases not matched to a gene. The CDR3 region has the DNA TGTGCCAGTAGTATAGAGTACAGGGGTATATACAATGAGCAGTTCTTC. It codes for CASSIEYRGIYNEQFF.

In this sample, this clone turned up once. The chain combines TRBV19 with TRBJ2-1; D gene uncertain. V lost 4 bases, J lost 7 bases, and 5 bases lay in between. CDR3 length equals 11 residues. Germline loops: CDR1 LNHDA, CDR2 SQIVND (reference sequence). CDR3 sequence (DNA): TGTGCCAGTAGTAGCAGAAATGAGCAGTTCTTC. It translates to CASSSRNEQFF.

The V call is TRBV29-1, the J call TRBJ2-5, with D maybe TRBD1 (6 bases). Germline CDR1 SQVTM, CDR2 ANQGSEA. The V and J ends lost 7 bases and 2 bases respectively, with 11 bases between them. There are 12 residues in the CDR3. In DNA form, the CDR3 reads TGCAGCGAAAACAGGGATCAAGAGACCCAGTACTTC. It specifies CSENRDQETQYF.

The gene calls are TRBV28 and TRBJ2-3; 9 bases are shared with TRBD2. Germline V lookup: CDR1 MDHEN, CDR2 SYDVKM. There are 18 residues in the CDR3. The trim removed 5 bases at V and 6 bases at J, leaving 18 bases unmatched. The CDR3 DNA follows: TGTGCCAGCAGTCCCCTACCGGCGGCCGCGGGGGGGAGGGATACGCAGTATTTT. This translates into CASSPLPAAAGGRDTQYF. Using reference TRBV28 and TRBJ2-3 for the parts outside the CDR3, the full variable domain is DVKVTQSSRYLVKRTGEKVFLECVQDMDHENMFWYRQDPGLGLRLIYFSYDVKMKEKGDIPEGYSVSREKKERFSLILESASTNQTSMYLCASSPLPAAAGGRDTQYFGPGTRLTVL.

The chain combines TRBV27 with TRBJ2-3, with D perhaps TRBD1 (6 bases). V lost 6 bases to trimming and J lost 1 base, with 20 bases between them. CDR1 and CDR2 (germline): MNHEY, SMNVEV (reference sequence). The CDR3 runs to 17 residues. DNA of the CDR3: TGTGCCAGCAGCCGTACCCCCGACAGGATGGGCACAGATACGCAGTATTTT. Protein sequence: CASSRTPDRMGTDTQYF.

J is TRBJ1-2 and V is TRBV6-1, with D unclear. Between the trimmed V and J ends, which lost 2 bases and 2 bases, there was a span of 9 bases. CDR1 is MNHNS and CDR2 is SASEGT in the germline V gene. This CDR3 has 14 amino acids. The CDR3 loop reads CASSESRRNYGYTF. In DNA, the CDR3 is TGTGCCAGCAGTGAAAGTCGGAGAAACTATGGCTACACCTTC.

V usage is TRBV6-5 and J usage is TRBJ2-7, with TRBD2 as a possible D gene (5 bases). This CDR3 has 12 amino acids. Deletions cut 5 bases from V and 3 bases from J, with 8 bases between. In germline, CDR1 is MNHEY, CDR2 SVGAGI. The CDR3 coding sequence is TGTGCCAGCAGTAAAGGAGGCTACGAGCAGTACTTC. This sequence encodes CASSKGGYEQYF.

This chain uses TRBV13 with TRBJ2-1; TRBD2 matches at 9 bases. V lost 0 bases to trimming and J lost 8 bases; unmatched junction nucleotides: 8. This CDR3 has 16 residues. The germline gives CDR1 PRHDT, CDR2 FYEKMQ (reference sequence). The CDR3 nucleotides are TGTGCCAGCAGCTTAGGGGGAAGCGGGAGGTTCTATGAGCAGTTCTTC. As protein: CASSLGGSGRFYEQFF.

The chain joins TRBV30 to TRBJ1-4; D not resolved. The CDR3 is 15 residues long. Trimming pared 0 bases from V and 0 bases from J, leaving 8 bases between. CDR1 is GTSNPN, CDR2 SVGIG, per germline (reference sequence). CDR3 amino acids: CAWSVGLPTNEKLFF. The DNA of the CDR3 is TGTGCCTGGAGTGTAGGACTCCCAACTAATGAAAAACTGTTTTTT.

This chain connects TRBV10-3 to TRBJ2-5, with D possibly matching TRBD1 (5 bases). The germline gives CDR1 ENHRY, CDR2 SYGVKD. V shed 2 bases and J shed 4 bases, with 14 bases lying between them. The length of the CDR3 is 15 residues. The CDR3 reads CAISEPLQGRETQYF. The CDR3 DNA reads as TGTGCCATCAGTGAGCCCTTGCAGGGTCGAGAGACCCAGTACTTC.

The CDR3 loop is CASNRGETQYF. CDR3 coding DNA: TGTGCCAGCAATCGGGGAGAGACCCAGTACTTC. The V call is TRBV6-6, the J call TRBJ2-5; D may be TRBD2 (5 bases). Germline CDR1 reads MNHNY; CDR2 reads SVGAGI (reference sequence). V lost 7 bases and J 4 bases, leaving 7 bases between the germline ends. This CDR3 contains 11 residues.

The V call is TRBV5-1, the J call TRBJ1-5; D remains ambiguous. The length of the CDR3 is 15 residues. The germline gives CDR1 SGHRS, CDR2 YFSETQ. V lost 2 bases to trimming and J lost 2 bases, with 11 bases between them. The CDR3 nucleotides are TGCGCCAGCAGCTTATCCGGTGCGGGCAATCAGCCCCAGCATTTT. Its translation: CASSLSGAGNQPQHF.

This clone was detected only once. V and J are TRBV19 and TRBJ2-7, with 11 bases that match TRBD1. CDR3 size: 15 residues. Germline-derived CDR1 and CDR2 are LNHDA and SQIVND (reference sequence). V shed 5 bases, J shed 7 bases, and the junction held 10 bases outside the gene matches. CDR3 protein: CASSPRTGGAGEQYF. The CDR3 nucleotides are TGTGCCAGTAGTCCCCGGACAGGGGGCGCCGGGGAGCAGTACTTC.

V usage is TRBV6-5 and J usage is TRBJ1-1, with D maybe TRBD1 (5 bases). This CDR3 has 13 residues. V lost 6 bases, J lost 2 bases, and 10 bases lay in between. Germline V gives CDR1 MNHEY, CDR2 SVGAGI. Here the CDR3 reads CASRFDSNTEAFF. CDR3 nucleotide sequence: TGTGCCAGCAGATTCGACAGCAACACTGAAGCTTTCTTT.

The chain uses TRBV11-2 and TRBJ1-1; the match to TRBD1 covers 9 bases. This CDR3 region has 18 residues. V gave up 2 bases and J gave up 4 bases; unmatched junction bases: 14. Germline V gene lookup returns CDR1 SGHAT and CDR2 FQNNGV. Here the CDR3 reads CASSLSVRGQGSGTEAFF. The DNA of the CDR3 is TGTGCCAGCAGCTTAAGCGTGAGAGGACAGGGGTCGGGCACTGAAGCTTTCTTT.

V gene TRBV5-1 combines with J gene TRBJ1-1; D is perhaps TRBD1 (6 bases). CDR3 length: 13 amino acids. Germline V gene lookup returns CDR1 SGHRS and CDR2 YFSETQ. Trimming removed 5 bases from V and 5 bases from J, with 13 bases in between. CDR3 sequence: CASSPRGGTEAFF. The DNA for the CDR3 is TGCGCCAGCAGTCCCAGGGGCGGGACTGAAGCTTTCTTT. The full variable domain, with the rest looked up from reference TRBV5-1 and TRBJ1-1, is KAGVTQTPRYLIKTRGQQVTLSCSPISGHRSVSWYQQTPGQGLQFLFEYFSETQRNKGNFPGRFSGRQFSNSRSEMNVSTLELGDSALYLCASSPRGGTEAFFGQGTRLTVV.

The chain combines TRBV6-1 with TRBJ2-7, with TRBD1 matching over 7 bases. The CDR3 covers 15 residues. Germline loops: CDR1 MNHNS, CDR2 SASEGT. Germline trimming cut 4 bases from V and 1 base from J; bases unmatched to any gene: 7. CDR3 nucleotides: TGTGCCAGCAGTGCCCCCGACAGGGTTTCCTACGAGCAGTACTTC. Encoded protein: CASSAPDRVSYEQYF.

CDR3 in DNA: TGCGCCAGCAGCCAAGGGGGCTGGGGTGGGGGGGGAAACACCATATATTTT. Residues: CASSQGGWGGGGNTIYF. The rearrangement uses TRBV4-1 and TRBJ1-3, with a tentative D call TRBD1 (5 bases). Trimming removed 1 base at V and 4 bases at J, with 17 bases between. Germline V gene sequence: CDR1 MGHRA, CDR2 YSYEKL. This CDR3 comprises 17 residues.

The chain carries TRBV9 and TRBJ2-1, with D perhaps TRBD2 (6 bases). Germline CDR1 SGDLS, CDR2 YYNGEE. The germline V and J ends were trimmed by 3 bases and 4 bases, with 14 bases remaining between them. This CDR3 spans 15 amino acids. CDR3 amino acids: CASSAGGPEYNEQFF. The DNA for the CDR3 is TGTGCCAGCAGCGCCGGGGGACCGGAATACAATGAGCAGTTCTTC.

The chain couples TRBV5-1 to TRBJ2-7, with D tentatively TRBD1 (5 bases). In germline, CDR1 is SGHRS, CDR2 YFSETQ. The CDR3 contains 15 residues. Trimming removed 4 bases from V and 0 bases from J, with 14 bases in between. CDR3: CASSPGDSYSYEQYF. As DNA, the CDR3 is TGCGCCAGCAGCCCCGGAGACAGTTACTCCTACGAGCAGTACTTC.